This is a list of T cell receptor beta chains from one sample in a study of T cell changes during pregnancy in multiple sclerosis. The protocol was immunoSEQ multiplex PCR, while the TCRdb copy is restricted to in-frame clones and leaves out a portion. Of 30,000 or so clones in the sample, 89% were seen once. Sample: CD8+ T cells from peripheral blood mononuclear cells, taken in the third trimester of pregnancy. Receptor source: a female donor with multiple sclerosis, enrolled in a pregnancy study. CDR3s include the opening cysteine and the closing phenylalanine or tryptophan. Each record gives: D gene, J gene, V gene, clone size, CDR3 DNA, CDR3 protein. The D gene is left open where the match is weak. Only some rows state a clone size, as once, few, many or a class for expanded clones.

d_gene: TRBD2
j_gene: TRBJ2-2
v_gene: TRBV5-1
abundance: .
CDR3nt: TGCGCCAGTGCGGGGCTGACTAGCGGGCGGTACACCGGGGAGCTGTTTTTT
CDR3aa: CASAGLTSGRYTGELFF

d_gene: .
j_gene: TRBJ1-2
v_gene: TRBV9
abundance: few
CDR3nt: TGTGCCAGCAGCGCCTCGGGTTGGAAAGTGGAACGGAACTATGGCTACACCTTC
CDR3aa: CASSASGWKVERNYGYTF

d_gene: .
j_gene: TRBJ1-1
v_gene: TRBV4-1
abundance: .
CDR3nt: TGCGCCAGCAGCCTAATCCAGGGGATGCTGAACACTGAAGCTTTCTTT
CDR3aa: CASSLIQGMLNTEAFF

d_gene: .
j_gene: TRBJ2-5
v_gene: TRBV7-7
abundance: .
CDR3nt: TGTGCCAGCAGCTTAGCACTCGCAGAGACCCAGTACTTC
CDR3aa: CASSLALAETQYF

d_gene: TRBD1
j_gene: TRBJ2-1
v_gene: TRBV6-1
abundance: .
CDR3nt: TGTGCCAGCAGGAATAGACAGGGGCCGTACAATGAGCAGTTCTTC
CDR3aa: CASRNRQGPYNEQFF

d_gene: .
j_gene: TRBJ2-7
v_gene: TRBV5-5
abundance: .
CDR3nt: TGTGCCAGCAGCTTGGGGGACATCTCCTACGAGCAGTACTTC
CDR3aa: CASSLGDISYEQYF

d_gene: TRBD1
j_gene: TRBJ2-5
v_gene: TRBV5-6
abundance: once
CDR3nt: TGTGCCAGCAGCTTTTGGGTTGACAGGGTTGGACAAGAGACCCAGTACTTC
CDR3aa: CASSFWVDRVGQETQYF

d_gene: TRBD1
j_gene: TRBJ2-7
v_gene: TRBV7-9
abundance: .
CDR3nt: TGTGCCAGCAGCCCCGGGGACAGTCGTTACGAGCAGTACTTC
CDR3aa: CASSPGDSRYEQYF

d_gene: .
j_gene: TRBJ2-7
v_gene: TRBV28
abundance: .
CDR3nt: TGTGCCAGCAGTTTAGGCTCCGAGCAGTACTTC
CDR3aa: CASSLGSEQYF

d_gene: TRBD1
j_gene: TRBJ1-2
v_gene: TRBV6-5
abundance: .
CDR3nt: TGTGCCAGCAGTCCGGGACAGGGGAACTATGGCTACACCTTC
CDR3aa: CASSPGQGNYGYTF

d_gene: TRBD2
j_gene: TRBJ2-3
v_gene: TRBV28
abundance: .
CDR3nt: TGTGCCAGCAGTCCCATAGCGGGAGGGCCAGATACGCAGTATTTT
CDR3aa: CASSPIAGGPDTQYF

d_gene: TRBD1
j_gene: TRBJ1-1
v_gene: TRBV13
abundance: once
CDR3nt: TGTGCCAGCAGCTTAGGTCGTAGGACAGGCGAAGCTTTCTTT
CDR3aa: CASSLGRRTGEAFF

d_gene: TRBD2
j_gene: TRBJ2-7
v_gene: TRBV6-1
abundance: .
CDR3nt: TGTGCCAGCAGTGAACTAGCGGGAGGGTCCCACGAGCAGTACTTC
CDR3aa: CASSELAGGSHEQYF

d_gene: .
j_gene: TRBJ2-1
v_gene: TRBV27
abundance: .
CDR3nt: TGTGCCAGCAGTTTAGGGCCTAGTGGGGCAGGGGAAAAGGAGCAGTTCTTC
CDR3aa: CASSLGPSGAGEKEQFF

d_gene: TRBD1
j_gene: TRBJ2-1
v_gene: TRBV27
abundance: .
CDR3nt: TGTGCCAGCAGTTTATGGGGACAGGGGGTCACTGATGAGCAGTTCTTC
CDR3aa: CASSLWGQGVTDEQFF

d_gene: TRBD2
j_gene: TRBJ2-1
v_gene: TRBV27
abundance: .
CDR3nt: TGTGCCAGCAGTCCCGGGACTAGCGGGAGCAATGAGCAGTTCTTC
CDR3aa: CASSPGTSGSNEQFF

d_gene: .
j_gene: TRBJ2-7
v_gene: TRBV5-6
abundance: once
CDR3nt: TGTGCCAGCAGCTTGGACAGGGTTTACGAGCAGTACTTC
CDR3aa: CASSLDRVYEQYF

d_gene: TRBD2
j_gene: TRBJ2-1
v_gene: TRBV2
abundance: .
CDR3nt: TGTGCCAGCCATAGCGGGACCGGCAATGAGCAGTTCTTC
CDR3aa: CASHSGTGNEQFF

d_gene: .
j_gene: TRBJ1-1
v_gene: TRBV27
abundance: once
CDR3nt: TGTGCCACAGGGAGGGGCAGGGAAGCTTTCTTT
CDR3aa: CATGRGREAFF

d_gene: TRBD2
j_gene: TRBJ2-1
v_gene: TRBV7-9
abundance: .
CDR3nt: TGTGCCAGCAGCTTGGGGCCGCTAGCGGGAAATGAGCAGTTCTTC
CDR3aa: CASSLGPLAGNEQFF

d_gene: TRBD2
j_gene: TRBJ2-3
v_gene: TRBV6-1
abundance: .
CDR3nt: TGTGCCAGCAGTGAACTAGCGGGGAGCACAGATACGCAGTATTTT
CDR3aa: CASSELAGSTDTQYF

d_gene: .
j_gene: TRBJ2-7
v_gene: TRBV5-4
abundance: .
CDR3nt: TGTGCCAGCAGCTCAACTATGGGCGAGCAGTACTTC
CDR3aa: CASSSTMGEQYF

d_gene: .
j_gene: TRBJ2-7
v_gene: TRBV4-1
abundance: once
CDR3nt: TGCGCCAGCAGCCAAGGGCCAGGGTACTCCTACGAGCAGTACTTC
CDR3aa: CASSQGPGYSYEQYF

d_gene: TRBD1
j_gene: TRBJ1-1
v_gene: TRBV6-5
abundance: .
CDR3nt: TGTGCCAGCAGTTACCATCACCGACAGGGAGGAACTGAAGCTTTCTTT
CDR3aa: CASSYHHRQGGTEAFF

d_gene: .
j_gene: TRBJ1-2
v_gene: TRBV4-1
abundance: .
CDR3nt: TGCGCCAGCAGCCAGGGGGGGGCTAACTATGGCTACACCTTC
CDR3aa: CASSQGGANYGYTF

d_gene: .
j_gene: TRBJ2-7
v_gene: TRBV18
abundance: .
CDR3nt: TGTGCCAGCTCACCAACGAGCGTCGGGGAGCAGTACTTC
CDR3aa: CASSPTSVGEQYF

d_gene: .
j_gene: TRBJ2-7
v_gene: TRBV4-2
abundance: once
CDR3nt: TGTGCCAGCAGCCAAGATTGGAGCGGGTACGAGCAGTACTTC
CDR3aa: CASSQDWSGYEQYF

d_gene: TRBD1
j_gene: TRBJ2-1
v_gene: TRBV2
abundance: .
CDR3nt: TGTGCCAGCAGTGGGTACAGGGGGCTCAGGGGAAATGAGCAGTTCTTC
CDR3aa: CASSGYRGLRGNEQFF

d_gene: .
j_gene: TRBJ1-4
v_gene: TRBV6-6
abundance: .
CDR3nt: TGTGCCAGCAGTTACTCCGCGGGTAAACTGTTTTTT
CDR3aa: CASSYSAGKLFF

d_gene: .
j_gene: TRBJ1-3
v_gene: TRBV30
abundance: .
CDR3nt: TGTGCCTGGAGTGTAGCAGGGTACTCTGGAAACACCATATATTTT
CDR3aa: CAWSVAGYSGNTIYF

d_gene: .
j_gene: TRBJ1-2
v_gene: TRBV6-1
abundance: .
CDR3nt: TGTGCCAGCAGTGATGACAGGCGCTATGGCTACACCTTC
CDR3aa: CASSDDRRYGYTF

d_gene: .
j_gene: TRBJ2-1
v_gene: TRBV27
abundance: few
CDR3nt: TGTGCCAGCAGTTCCAGGACTCCACGGTACAATGAGCAGTTCTTC
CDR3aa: CASSSRTPRYNEQFF

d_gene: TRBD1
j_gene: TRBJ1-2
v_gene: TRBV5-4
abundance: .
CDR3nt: TGTGCCAGCAGCTTGCGCATCAGGGGGAGTATCTATGGCTACACCTTC
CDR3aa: CASSLRIRGSIYGYTF

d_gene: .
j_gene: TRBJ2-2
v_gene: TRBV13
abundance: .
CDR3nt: TGTGCCAGCAGCCTCCGCCGAGTCGGGAGTAACACCGGGGAGCTGTTTTTT
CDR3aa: CASSLRRVGSNTGELFF

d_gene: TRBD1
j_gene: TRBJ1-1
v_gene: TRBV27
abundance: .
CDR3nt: TGTGCCAGCAGTCTGGACAGGTACACTGAAGCTTTCTTT
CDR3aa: CASSLDRYTEAFF

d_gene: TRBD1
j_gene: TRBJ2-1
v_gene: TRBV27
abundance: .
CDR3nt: TGTGCCAGCAGTTTAGGGGCAGGGGGCAATGAGCAGTTCTTC
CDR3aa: CASSLGAGGNEQFF